This T cell receptor (beta chain) was sequenced for a study of T cell repertoires in cytomegalovirus infection. Germline V gene sequence: CDR1 GTSNPN, CDR2 SVGIG (reference sequence). V was clipped by 0 bases and J by 5 bases, with 7 bases between them. The CDR3 is 12 residues long. About this clonotype: Its cognate antigen is unknown.

Each CDR3 protein gets one entry after TCRdb re-called the reads with MiXCR. The sample has approximately 110,000 distinct CDR3 sequences, 32% seen once. This specimen was CD8+ T cells from cultured PBMCs, taken from culture after CMV antigen stimulation. The V call is TRBV30, the J call TRBJ1-1, with no clear D. This TCR came from a human donor in good health (CMV status not recorded). Some clones in this sample may be carry-over from other donors' samples. For the CDR3, the DNA is TGTGCCTGGAGTGTACTCGGTACTGAAGCTTTCTTT. Translation: CAWSVLGTEAFF.